This T cell receptor beta chain is from a study of T cell changes during pregnancy in multiple sclerosis. The CDR3 runs 11 residues. Germline V CDR1 and CDR2: SGHAT, FQNNGV. V was shortened by 8 bases and J by 11 bases, with 12 bases between the two germline ends. This clone was seen just once. The table came from immunoSEQ multiplex PCR; TCRdb's copy has only in-frame clones and leaves some out. The sample holds about 85,000 clones; 90% to 95% are singletons and the top ten take 2.5%. The sample consisted of peripheral blood, taken in the first trimester of pregnancy. The genes are TRBV11-2 and TRBJ1-4, with D possibly matching TRBD1 (5 bases). The sequence was collected from a female donor with multiple sclerosis, enrolled in a pregnancy study. CDR3 in amino acids: CASGAGGKLFF. The DNA for the CDR3 is TGTGCCAGCGGGGCCGGTGGGAAACTGTTTTTT.